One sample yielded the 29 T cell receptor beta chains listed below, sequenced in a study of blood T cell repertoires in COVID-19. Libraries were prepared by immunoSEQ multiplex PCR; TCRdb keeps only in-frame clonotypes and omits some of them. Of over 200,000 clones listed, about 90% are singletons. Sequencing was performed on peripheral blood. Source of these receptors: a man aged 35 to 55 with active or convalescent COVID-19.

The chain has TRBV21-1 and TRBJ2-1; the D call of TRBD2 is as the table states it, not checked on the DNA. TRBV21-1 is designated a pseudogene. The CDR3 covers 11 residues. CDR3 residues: CASPPVREQFF. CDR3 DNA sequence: TGTGCCAGTCCTCCCGTTCGGGAGCAGTTCTTC.

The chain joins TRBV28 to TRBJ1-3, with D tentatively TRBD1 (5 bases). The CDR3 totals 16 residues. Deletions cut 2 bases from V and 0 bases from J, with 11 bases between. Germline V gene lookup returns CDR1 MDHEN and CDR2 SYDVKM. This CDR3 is CASSLGRAASGNTIYF. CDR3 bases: TGTGCCAGCAGTTTAGGCAGGGCCGCCTCTGGAAACACCATATATTTT.

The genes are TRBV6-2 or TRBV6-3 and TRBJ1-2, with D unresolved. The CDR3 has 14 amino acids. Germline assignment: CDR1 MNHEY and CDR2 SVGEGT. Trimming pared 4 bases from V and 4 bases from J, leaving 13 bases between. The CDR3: CASSSLQPGYGYTF. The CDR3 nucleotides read TGTGCCAGCAGTTCATTGCAACCCGGCTATGGCTACACCTTC.

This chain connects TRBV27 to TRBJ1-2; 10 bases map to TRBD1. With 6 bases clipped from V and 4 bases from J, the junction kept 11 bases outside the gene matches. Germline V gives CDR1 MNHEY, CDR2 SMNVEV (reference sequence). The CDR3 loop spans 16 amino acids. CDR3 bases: TGTGCCAGCAGCTCCCGGGGGACAGGGGCGTTCTATGGCTACACCTTC. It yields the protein CASSSRGTGAFYGYTF.

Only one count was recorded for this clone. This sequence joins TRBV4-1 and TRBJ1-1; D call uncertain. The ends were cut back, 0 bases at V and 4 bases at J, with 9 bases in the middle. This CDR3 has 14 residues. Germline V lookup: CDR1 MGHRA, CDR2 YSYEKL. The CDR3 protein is CASSQEAGSTEAFF. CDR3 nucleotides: TGCGCCAGCAGCCAAGAGGCGGGAAGCACTGAAGCTTTCTTT.

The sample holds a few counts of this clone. CDR3 region: CASSQGHWYGYTF. CDR3 sequence (DNA): TGTGCCAGTTCTCAAGGACACTGGTATGGCTACACCTTC. The chain couples TRBV19 to TRBJ1-2; a possible D gene is TRBD1 (5 bases). CDR1 is LNHDA, CDR2 SQIVND, per germline (reference sequence). Deletions cut 8 bases from V and 5 bases from J, with 15 bases between. This CDR3 has 13 amino acids.

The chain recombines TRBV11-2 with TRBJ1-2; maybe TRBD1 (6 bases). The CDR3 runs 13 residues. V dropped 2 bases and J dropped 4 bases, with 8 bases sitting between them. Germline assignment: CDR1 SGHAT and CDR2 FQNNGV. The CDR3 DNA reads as TGTGCCAGCAGCTTAACAGGGATCTATGGCTACACCTTC. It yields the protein CASSLTGIYGYTF.

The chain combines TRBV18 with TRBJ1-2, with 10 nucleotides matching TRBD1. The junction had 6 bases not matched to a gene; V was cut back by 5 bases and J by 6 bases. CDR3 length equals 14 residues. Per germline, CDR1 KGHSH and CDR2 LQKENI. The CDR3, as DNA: TGTGCCAGCTCAGCCTCAGACAGGGGGCATGGCTACACCTTC. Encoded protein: CASSASDRGHGYTF.

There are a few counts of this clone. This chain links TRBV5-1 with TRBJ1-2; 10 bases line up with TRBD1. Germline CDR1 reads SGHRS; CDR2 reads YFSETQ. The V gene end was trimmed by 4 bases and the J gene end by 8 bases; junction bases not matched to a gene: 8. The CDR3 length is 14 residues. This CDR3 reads CASSRQETGGGYTF. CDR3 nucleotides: TGCGCCAGCAGCCGACAAGAGACAGGGGGCGGCTACACCTTC.

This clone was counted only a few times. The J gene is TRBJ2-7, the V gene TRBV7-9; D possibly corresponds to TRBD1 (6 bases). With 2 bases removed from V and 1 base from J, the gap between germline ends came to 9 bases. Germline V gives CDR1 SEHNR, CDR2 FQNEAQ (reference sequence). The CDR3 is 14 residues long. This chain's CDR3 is CASSLTGQSYEQYF. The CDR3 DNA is TGTGCCAGCAGCTTAACTGGACAGTCCTACGAGCAGTACTTC.

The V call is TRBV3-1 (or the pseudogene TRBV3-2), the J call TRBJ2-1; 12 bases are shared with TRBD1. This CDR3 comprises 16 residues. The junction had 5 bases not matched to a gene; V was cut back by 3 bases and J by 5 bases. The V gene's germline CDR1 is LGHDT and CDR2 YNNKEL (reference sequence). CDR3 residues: CASSQAGTGGNNEQFF. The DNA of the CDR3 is TGTGCCAGCAGCCAGGCCGGGACAGGGGGCAACAATGAGCAGTTCTTC.

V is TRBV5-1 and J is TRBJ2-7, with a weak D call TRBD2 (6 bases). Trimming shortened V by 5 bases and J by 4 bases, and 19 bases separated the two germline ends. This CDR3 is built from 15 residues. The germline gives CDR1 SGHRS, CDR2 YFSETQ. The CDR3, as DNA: TGCGCCAGCAGTGGGCAGGGAATCGGGGGATACGAGCAGTACTTC. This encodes CASSGQGIGGYEQYF.

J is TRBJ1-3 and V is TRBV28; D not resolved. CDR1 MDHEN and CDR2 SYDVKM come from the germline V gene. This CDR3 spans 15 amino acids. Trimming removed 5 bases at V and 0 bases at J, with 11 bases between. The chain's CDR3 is CASSPDHISGNTIYF. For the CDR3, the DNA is TGTGCCAGCAGTCCCGATCACATCTCTGGAAACACCATATATTTT. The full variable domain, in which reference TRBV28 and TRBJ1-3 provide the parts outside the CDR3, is DVKVTQSSRYLVKRTGEKVFLECVQDMDHENMFWYRQDPGLGLRLIYFSYDVKMKEKGDIPEGYSVSREKKERFSLILESASTNQTSMYLCASSPDHISGNTIYFGEGSWLTVV.

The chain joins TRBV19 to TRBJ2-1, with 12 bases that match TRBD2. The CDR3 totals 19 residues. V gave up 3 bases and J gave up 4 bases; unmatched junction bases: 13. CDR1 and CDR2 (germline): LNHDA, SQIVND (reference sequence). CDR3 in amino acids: CASSIMTSGGTSVYNEQFF. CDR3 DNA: TGTGCCAGTAGTATCATGACTAGCGGGGGCACATCCGTATACAATGAGCAGTTCTTC.

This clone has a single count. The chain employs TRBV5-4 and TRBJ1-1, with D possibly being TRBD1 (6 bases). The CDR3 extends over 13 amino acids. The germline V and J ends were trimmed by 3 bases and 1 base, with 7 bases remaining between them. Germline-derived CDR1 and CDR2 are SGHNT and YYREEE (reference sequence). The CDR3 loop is CASSSQGNTEAFF. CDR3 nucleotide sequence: TGTGCCAGCAGCTCACAGGGGAACACTGAAGCTTTCTTT. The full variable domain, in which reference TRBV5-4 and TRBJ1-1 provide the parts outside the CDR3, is ETGVTQSPTHLIKTRGQQVTLRCSSQSGHNTVSWYQQALGQGPQFIFQYYREEENGRGNFPPRFSGLQFPNYSSELNVNALELDDSALYLCASSSQGNTEAFFGQGTRLTVV.

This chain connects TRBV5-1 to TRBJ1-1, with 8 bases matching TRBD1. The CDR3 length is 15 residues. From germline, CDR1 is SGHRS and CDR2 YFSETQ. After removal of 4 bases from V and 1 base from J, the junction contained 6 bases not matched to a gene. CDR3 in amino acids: CASSPSGQENTEAFF. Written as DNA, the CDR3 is TGCGCCAGCAGCCCCTCGGGACAGGAGAACACTGAAGCTTTCTTT.

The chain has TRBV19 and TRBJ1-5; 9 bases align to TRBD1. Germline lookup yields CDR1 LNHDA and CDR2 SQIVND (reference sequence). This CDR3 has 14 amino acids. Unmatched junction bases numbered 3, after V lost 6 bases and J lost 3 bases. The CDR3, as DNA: TGTGCCAGTAGCCGGGACAGGGACAATCAGCCCCAGCATTTT. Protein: CASSRDRDNQPQHF.

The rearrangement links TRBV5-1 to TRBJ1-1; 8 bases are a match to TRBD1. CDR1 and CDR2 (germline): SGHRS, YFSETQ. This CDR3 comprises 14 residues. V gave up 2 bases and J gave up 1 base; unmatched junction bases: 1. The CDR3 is CASSLDRGNTEAFF. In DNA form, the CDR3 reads TGCGCCAGCAGCTTAGACAGGGGGAACACTGAAGCTTTCTTT.

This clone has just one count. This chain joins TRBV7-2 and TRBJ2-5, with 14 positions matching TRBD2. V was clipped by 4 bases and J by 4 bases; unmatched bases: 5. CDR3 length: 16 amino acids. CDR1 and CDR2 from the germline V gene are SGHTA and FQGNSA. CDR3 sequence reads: CASSYLGLAGGETQYF. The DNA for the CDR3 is TGTGCCAGCAGCTACCTCGGACTAGCGGGAGGAGAGACCCAGTACTTC. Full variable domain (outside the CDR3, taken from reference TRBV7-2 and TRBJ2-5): GAGVSQSPSNKVTEKGKDVELRCDPISGHTALYWYRQSLGQGLEFLIYFQGNSAPDKSGLPSDRFSAERTGGSVSTLTIQRTQQEDSAVYLCASSYLGLAGGETQYFGPGTRLLVL.

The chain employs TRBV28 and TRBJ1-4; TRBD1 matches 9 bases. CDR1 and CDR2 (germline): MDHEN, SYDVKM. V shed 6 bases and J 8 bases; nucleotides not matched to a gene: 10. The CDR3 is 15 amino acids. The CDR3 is CASSGQGIGREKLFF. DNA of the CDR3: TGTGCCAGCAGCGGACAGGGGATCGGAAGGGAAAAACTGTTTTTT. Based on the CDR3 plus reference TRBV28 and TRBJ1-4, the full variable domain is DVKVTQSSRYLVKRTGEKVFLECVQDMDHENMFWYRQDPGLGLRLIYFSYDVKMKEKGDIPEGYSVSREKKERFSLILESASTNQTSMYLCASSGQGIGREKLFFGSGTQLSVL.

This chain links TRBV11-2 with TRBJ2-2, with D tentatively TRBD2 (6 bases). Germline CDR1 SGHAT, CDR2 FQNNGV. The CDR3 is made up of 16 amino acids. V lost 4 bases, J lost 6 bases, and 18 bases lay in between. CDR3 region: CASSSPAAGRAGELFF. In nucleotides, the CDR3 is TGTGCCAGCAGCTCCCCTGCGGCGGGACGCGCCGGGGAGCTGTTTTTT. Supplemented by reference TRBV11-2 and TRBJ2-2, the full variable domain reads EAGVAQSPRYKIIEKRQSVAFWCNPISGHATLYWYQQILGQGPKLLIQFQNNGVVDDSQLPKDRFSAERLKGVDSTLKIQPAKLEDSAVYLCASSSPAAGRAGELFFGEGSRLTVL.

The chain's CDR3 is CSVAREVGEQYF. CDR3 bases: TGCAGCGTTGCCAGGGAAGTTGGCGAGCAGTACTTC. This chain connects TRBV29-1 to TRBJ2-7; tentative D call: TRBD1 (5 bases). The CDR3 has 12 amino acids. Deletions cut 4 bases from V and 6 bases from J, with 13 bases between. The germline V gene encodes CDR1 SQVTM and CDR2 ANQGSEA.

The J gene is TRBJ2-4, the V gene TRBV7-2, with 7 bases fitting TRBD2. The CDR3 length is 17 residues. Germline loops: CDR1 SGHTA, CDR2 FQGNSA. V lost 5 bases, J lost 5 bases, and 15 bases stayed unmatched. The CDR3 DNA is TGTGCCAGCAGCCCCCCCGTAGGCGGGGGAAGAGAAAACATTCAGTACTTC. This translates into CASSPPVGGGRENIQYF.

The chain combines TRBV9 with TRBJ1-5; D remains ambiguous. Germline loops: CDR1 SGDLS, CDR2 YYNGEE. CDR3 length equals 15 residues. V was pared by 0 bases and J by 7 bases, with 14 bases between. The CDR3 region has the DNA TGTGCCAGCAGCGTAGGGGGAGTCGAAGAACAGCCCCAGCATTTT. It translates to CASSVGGVEEQPQHF.

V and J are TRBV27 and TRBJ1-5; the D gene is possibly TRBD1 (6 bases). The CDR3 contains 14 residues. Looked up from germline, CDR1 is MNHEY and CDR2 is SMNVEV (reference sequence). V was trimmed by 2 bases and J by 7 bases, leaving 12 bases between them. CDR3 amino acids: CASSLTGSYQPQHF. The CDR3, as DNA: TGTGCCAGCAGTTTAACAGGGTCTTACCAGCCCCAGCATTTT.

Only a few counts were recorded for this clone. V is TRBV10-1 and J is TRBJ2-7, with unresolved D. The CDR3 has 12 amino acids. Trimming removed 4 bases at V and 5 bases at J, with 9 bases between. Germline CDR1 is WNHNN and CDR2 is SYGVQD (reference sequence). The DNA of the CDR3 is TGCGCCAGCAGTGGGTTCGACAACGAGCAGTACTTC. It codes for CASSGFDNEQYF.

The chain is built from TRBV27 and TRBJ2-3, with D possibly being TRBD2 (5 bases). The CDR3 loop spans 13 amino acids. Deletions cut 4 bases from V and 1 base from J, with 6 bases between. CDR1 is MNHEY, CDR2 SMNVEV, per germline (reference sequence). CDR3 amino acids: CASSSLGTDTQYF. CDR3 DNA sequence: TGTGCCAGCAGTTCACTAGGCACAGATACGCAGTATTTT.

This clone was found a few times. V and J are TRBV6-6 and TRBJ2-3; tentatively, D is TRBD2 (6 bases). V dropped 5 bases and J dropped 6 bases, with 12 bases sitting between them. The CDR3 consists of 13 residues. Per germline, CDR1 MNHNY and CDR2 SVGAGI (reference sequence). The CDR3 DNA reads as TGTGCCAGCAGTAAGACTAGTATGGATACGCAGTATTTT. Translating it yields CASSKTSMDTQYF.

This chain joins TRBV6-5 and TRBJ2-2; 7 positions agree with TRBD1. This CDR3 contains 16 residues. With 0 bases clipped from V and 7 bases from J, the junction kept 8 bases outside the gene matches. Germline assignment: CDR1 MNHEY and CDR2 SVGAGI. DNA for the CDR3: TGTGCCAGCAGTTACTCCGGACAGGCGTATAGCGGGGAGCTGTTTTTT. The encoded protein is CASSYSGQAYSGELFF.